These 18 T cell receptor beta chains came from one sample sequenced in a study of control samples from healthy donors and cancer patients. The method was immunoSEQ multiplex PCR; TCRdb's version includes in-frame clones alone and lacks a portion of them. Here the sample spans over 100,000 clones, around 92% being singletons. The sequenced material came from blood. The source of these receptors is a woman aged 45 to 65 in good health.

The V and J genes are TRBV7-9 and TRBJ1-2, with D possibly matching TRBD1 (5 bases). The germline V and J ends were trimmed by 1 base and 1 base, with 22 bases remaining between them. Germline CDR1 is SEHNR and CDR2 is FQNEAQ (reference sequence). The CDR3 loop spans 19 amino acids. The CDR3 loop is CASSLDPGLVPRFNYGYTF. Here the CDR3 DNA reads TGTGCCAGCAGCTTAGATCCGGGACTGGTCCCAAGGTTTAACTATGGCTACACCTTC.

The rearrangement joins TRBV6-1 to TRBJ1-2; D is unresolved. Germline lookup yields CDR1 MNHNS and CDR2 SASEGT. The CDR3 extends over 17 amino acids. The V end was cut by 3 bases, the J end by 0 bases, with 17 bases between. The DNA for the CDR3 is TGTGCCAGCAGTGAGAGCGGGAGCGGCAGTACTAACTATGGCTACACCTTC. Its translation: CASSESGSGSTNYGYTF.

The V call is TRBV6-5, the J call TRBJ1-3, with 7 bases aligning to TRBD1. Germline V gene lookup returns CDR1 MNHEY and CDR2 SVGAGI. Germline trimming cut 5 bases from V and 0 bases from J; bases unmatched to any gene: 4. This CDR3 contains 15 residues. DNA for the CDR3: TGTGCCAGCAGTCAGGGGACAGTCTCTGGAAACACCATATATTTT. This gives the protein CASSQGTVSGNTIYF.

This clone was counted once. This chain joins TRBV28 and TRBJ2-2; D might be TRBD1 (6 bases). With 3 bases removed from V and 2 bases from J, the gap between germline ends came to 10 bases. The germline V gene encodes CDR1 MDHEN and CDR2 SYDVKM. The CDR3 covers 15 residues. DNA for the CDR3: TGTGCCAGCAGTTTTCTAGGGACAAACACCGGGGAGCTGTTTTTT. Translated, it gives CASSFLGTNTGELFF.

This sequence joins TRBV19 and TRBJ1-1; D gene ambiguous. The CDR3 loop spans 14 amino acids. V was pared by 7 bases and J by 3 bases, with 15 bases between. Germline values: CDR1 LNHDA, CDR2 SQIVND (reference sequence). The CDR3 DNA follows: TGTGCCAGTACCTTGGACGGCACCGACACTGAAGCTTTCTTT. Amino acids: CASTLDGTDTEAFF.

The rearrangement joins TRBV11-3 to TRBJ1-6; D unresolved. CDR1 is SGHNT, CDR2 YENEEA, per germline. Trimming removed 5 bases at V and 5 bases at J, with 16 bases between. The CDR3 consists of 16 residues. CDR3 nucleotides: TGTGCCAGCAGCCGACGAGGTAGGGTCCATAATTCACCCCTCCACTTT. Residues: CASSRRGRVHNSPLHF.

This chain uses TRBV7-9 with TRBJ1-1; D possibly corresponds to TRBD1 (5 bases). In germline, CDR1 is SEHNR, CDR2 FQNEAQ (reference sequence). The CDR3 has 15 residues. Trimming stripped 4 bases from V and 2 bases from J, with 14 bases between. The CDR3 DNA follows: TGTGCCAGCAGCTCGTACCCGGGGGTAAACACTGAAGCTTTCTTT. This sequence encodes CASSSYPGVNTEAFF.

This rearrangement joins TRBV5-6 to TRBJ2-7; 8 nucleotides match TRBD1. This CDR3 spans 14 amino acids. V gave up 4 bases and J gave up 0 bases; unmatched junction bases: 3. Germline CDR1 reads SGHDT; CDR2 reads YYEEEE. The DNA for the CDR3 is TGTGCCAGCAGCCGCGGACAGGGCTCCTACGAGCAGTACTTC. Its protein is CASSRGQGSYEQYF.

The chain carries TRBV5-1 and TRBJ1-1; 7 nucleotides match TRBD1. Germline V gene data show CDR1 as SGHRS and CDR2 as YFSETQ. The length of the CDR3 is 15 residues. J gave up 1 base and V 5 bases, and 8 bases lay outside the gene matches. CDR3 nucleotide sequence: TGCGCCAGCAGGATCGGGGGACAGAGGAACACTGAAGCTTTCTTT. It translates to CASRIGGQRNTEAFF.

V is TRBV7-8 and J is TRBJ1-5; TRBD1 agrees at 7 bases. With V trimmed by 6 bases and J by 2 bases, 7 bases remained unmatched. Germline loops: CDR1 SGHVS, CDR2 FQNEAQ. The CDR3 covers 15 residues. CDR3 region: CASSRDRAGNQPQHF. CDR3 sequence (DNA): TGTGCCAGCAGTCGCGACAGGGCCGGCAATCAGCCCCAGCATTTT.

This clone was detected a few times. V is TRBV30 and J is TRBJ1-6; D not resolved. From germline, CDR1 is GTSNPN and CDR2 SVGIG (reference sequence). The CDR3 sequence is 16 residues long. The ends were cut back, 2 bases at V and 9 bases at J, with 20 bases in the middle. CDR3 nucleotide sequence: TGTGCCTGGAGTAAAGATAACACTCAAAAGGGTTCACCCCTCCACTTT. Amino acids: CAWSKDNTQKGSPLHF.

The table lists this clone with a few counts. The V and J genes are TRBV7-9 and TRBJ1-2; TRBD1 matches 12 bases. CDR3 length equals 19 residues. The germline V gene encodes CDR1 SEHNR and CDR2 FQNEAQ (reference sequence). The V gene end was trimmed by 5 bases and the J gene end by 6 bases; junction bases not matched to a gene: 19. The CDR3 loop is CASSPALSGQGALRDGYTF. CDR3 DNA sequence: TGTGCCAGCAGCCCGGCCCTGTCGGGACAGGGGGCCCTTCGTGATGGCTACACCTTC.

The chain employs TRBV19 and TRBJ1-2; the match to TRBD1 covers 7 bases. V lost 6 bases and J lost 4; bases outside the gene matches: 8. CDR1 is LNHDA, CDR2 SQIVND, per germline (reference sequence). This CDR3 is built from 14 residues. The DNA of the CDR3 is TGTGCCAGTAGGGAGGGGGCGCCGAGCTATGGCTACACCTTC. Protein: CASREGAPSYGYTF.

This chain uses TRBV5-6 with TRBJ1-2, with D maybe TRBD1 (6 bases). CDR1 is SGHDT and CDR2 is YYEEEE in the germline V gene. The V end was cut by 4 bases, the J end by 2 bases, with 15 bases between. The CDR3 is made up of 15 amino acids. The CDR3 coding sequence is TGTGCCAGCAGCCCACCCCGGACAGAAAACTATGGCTACACCTTC. This codes for CASSPPRTENYGYTF.

The chain carries TRBV6-5 and TRBJ1-6, with D tentatively TRBD1 (5 bases). The CDR3 has 12 residues. Germline-derived CDR1 and CDR2 are MNHEY and SVGAGI. Trimming pared 3 bases from V and 10 bases from J, leaving 7 bases between. The CDR3 DNA is TGTGCCAGCAGTTATCGACAGTCACCCCTCCACTTT. Protein sequence: CASSYRQSPLHF.

CDR3 protein: CASSPVTSGFSKQFF. CDR3 DNA sequence: TGTGCCAGCAGCCCTGTGACTAGCGGATTCTCTAAGCAGTTCTTC. The V and J genes are TRBV14 and TRBJ2-1; 9 bases align to TRBD2. From germline, CDR1 is SGHDN and CDR2 FVKESK. Trimming cost V 4 bases and J 11 bases; bases outside gene matches: 12. There are 15 residues in the CDR3.

This clone was seen only once. This chain joins TRBV6-6 and TRBJ1-6; 7 nucleotides line up with TRBD1. J gave up 9 bases and V 2 bases, and 7 bases lay outside the gene matches. Germline V CDR1 and CDR2: MNHNY, SVGAGI (reference sequence). There are 15 residues in the CDR3. DNA for the CDR3: TGTGCCAGCAGTTACATCGGCAGGGGGGGTTCACCCCTCCACTTT. Protein sequence: CASSYIGRGGSPLHF.

This chain connects TRBV20-1 to TRBJ1-1, with a tentative D call TRBD1 (6 bases). Trimming left V 3 bases short and J 1 base short, with 9 bases between. CDR1 is DFQATT and CDR2 is SNEGSKA in the germline V gene (reference sequence). The CDR3 is 13 residues long. The CDR3 DNA follows: TGCAGTGCTAGTAGACAGGCGAACACTGAAGCTTTCTTT. Amino acid sequence: CSASRQANTEAFF.